The present T cell receptor (beta chain) was sequenced within a study of T cells in Graves' hyperthyroidism and ophthalmopathy. Overall study context: Before any treatment, at initial diagnosis, peripheral blood was collected.

Patients with ophthalmopathy all had a Clinical Activity Score of at least 3, a NOSPECS grade of at least 4 and duration under 3 months. Uncontrolled infection, other autoimmune disease, pregnancy or lactation excluded patients. Findings and caveats of the study: Most expanded thyroid clonotypes above 0.001 recurred in blood.

Using RNA transcripts as the source, TCR beta CDR3 regions were amplified. HTBI primers drove first-round RT-PCR of the TCR CDR3. TCRdb re-called the multiplex PCR reads with MiXCR, one entry per CDR3 protein. This sample has about 400,000 distinct CDR3 sequences, with nearly 15% found just once. This clonotype was seen at least ten times. Its antigen is unidentified. This CDR3 has 11 amino acids. Trimming left V 0 bases short and J 6 bases short, with 3 bases between. Germline CDR1 is DFQATT and CDR2 is SNEGSKA (reference sequence). The chain joins TRBV20-1 to TRBJ2-1, with unresolved D. The material sequenced was blood. This TCR came from a woman aged 60-75 years with Graves' ophthalmopathy. CDR3: CSARDPNEQFF. The CDR3 nucleotides read TGCAGTGCTAGAGATCCCAATGAGCAGTTCTTC.